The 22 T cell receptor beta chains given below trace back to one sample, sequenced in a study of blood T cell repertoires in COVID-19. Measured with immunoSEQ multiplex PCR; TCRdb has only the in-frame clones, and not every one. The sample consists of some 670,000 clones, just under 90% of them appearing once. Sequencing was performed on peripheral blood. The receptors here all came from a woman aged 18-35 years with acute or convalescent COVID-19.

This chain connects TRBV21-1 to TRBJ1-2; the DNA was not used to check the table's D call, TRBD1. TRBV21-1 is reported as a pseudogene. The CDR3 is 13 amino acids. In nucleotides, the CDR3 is TGTGCCAGTTGCCCCAGGGGGCGTAGGGGCTACACCTTC. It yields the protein CASCPRGRRGYTF.

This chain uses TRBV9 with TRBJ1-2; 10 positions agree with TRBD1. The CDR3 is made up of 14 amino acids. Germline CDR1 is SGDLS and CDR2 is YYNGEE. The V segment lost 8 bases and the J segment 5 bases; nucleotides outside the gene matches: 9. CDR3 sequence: CASGTGVGFYGYTF. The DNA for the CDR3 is TGTGCCAGTGGGACAGGGGTCGGGTTTTATGGCTACACCTTC.

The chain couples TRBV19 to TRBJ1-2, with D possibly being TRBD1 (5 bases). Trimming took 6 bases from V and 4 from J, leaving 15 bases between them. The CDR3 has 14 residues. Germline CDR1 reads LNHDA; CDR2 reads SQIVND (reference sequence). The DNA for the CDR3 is TGTGCCAGTAGCGCCGGGACTATTCGCTATGGCTACACCTTC. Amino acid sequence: CASSAGTIRYGYTF.

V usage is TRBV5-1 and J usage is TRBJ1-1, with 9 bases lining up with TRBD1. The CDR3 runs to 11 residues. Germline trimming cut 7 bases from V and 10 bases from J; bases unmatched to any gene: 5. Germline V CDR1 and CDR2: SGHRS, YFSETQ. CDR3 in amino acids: CASDAGQGAFF. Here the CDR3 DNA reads TGCGCCAGCGACGCGGGACAGGGAGCTTTCTTT.

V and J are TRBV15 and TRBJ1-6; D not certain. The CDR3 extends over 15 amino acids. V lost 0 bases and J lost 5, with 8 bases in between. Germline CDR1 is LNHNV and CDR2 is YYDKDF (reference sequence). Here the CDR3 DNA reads TGTGCCACCAGCAGAGATAGCGGAAATAATTCACCCCTCCACTTT. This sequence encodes CATSRDSGNNSPLHF.

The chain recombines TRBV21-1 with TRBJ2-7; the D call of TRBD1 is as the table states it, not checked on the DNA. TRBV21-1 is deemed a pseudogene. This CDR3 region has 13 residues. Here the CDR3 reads CASRPDRAYEQYF. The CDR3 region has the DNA TGTGCCAGCCGCCCCGACAGGGCATACGAGCAGTACTTC.

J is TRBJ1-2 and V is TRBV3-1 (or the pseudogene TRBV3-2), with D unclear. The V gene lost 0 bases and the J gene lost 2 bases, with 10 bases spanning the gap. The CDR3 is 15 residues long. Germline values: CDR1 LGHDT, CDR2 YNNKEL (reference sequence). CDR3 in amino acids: CASSQDHRSNYGYTF. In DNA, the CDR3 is TGTGCCAGCAGCCAAGATCACAGATCCAACTATGGCTACACCTTC.

The CDR3 bases are TGTGCCAGCAGCCCGAGGGACAGGGTTTTCGTTTATCTATACGAGCAGTACTTC. The encoded protein is CASSPRDRVFVYLYEQYF. The V and J genes are TRBV7-8 and TRBJ2-7; 9 bases align to TRBD1. The germline V gene has CDR1 SGHVS and CDR2 FQNEAQ. V shed 5 bases, J shed 4 bases, and the junction held 18 bases outside the gene matches. The CDR3 has 18 amino acids.

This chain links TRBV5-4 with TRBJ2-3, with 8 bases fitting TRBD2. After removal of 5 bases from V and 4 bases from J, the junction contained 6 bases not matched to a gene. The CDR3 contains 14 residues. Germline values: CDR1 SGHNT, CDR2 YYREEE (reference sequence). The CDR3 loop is CASSPRGGADTQYF. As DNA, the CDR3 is TGTGCCAGCAGTCCCCGGGGGGGAGCAGATACGCAGTATTTT. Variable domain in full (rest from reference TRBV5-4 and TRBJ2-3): ETGVTQSPTHLIKTRGQQVTLRCSSQSGHNTVSWYQQALGQGPQFIFQYYREEENGRGNFPPRFSGLQFPNYSSELNVNALELDDSALYLCASSPRGGADTQYFGPGTRLTVL.

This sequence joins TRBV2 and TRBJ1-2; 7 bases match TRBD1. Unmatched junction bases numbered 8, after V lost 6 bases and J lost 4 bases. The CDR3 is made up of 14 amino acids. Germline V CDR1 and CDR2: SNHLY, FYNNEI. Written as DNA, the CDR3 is TGTGCCAGCAGCCAGATGGACAGGTCCTATGGCTACACCTTC. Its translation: CASSQMDRSYGYTF. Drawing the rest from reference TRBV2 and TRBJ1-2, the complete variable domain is EPEVTQTPSHQVTQMGQEVILRCVPISNHLYFYWYRQILGQKVEFLVSFYNNEISEKSEIFDDQFSVERPDGSNFTLKIRSTKLEDSAMYFCASSQMDRSYGYTFGSGTRLTVV.

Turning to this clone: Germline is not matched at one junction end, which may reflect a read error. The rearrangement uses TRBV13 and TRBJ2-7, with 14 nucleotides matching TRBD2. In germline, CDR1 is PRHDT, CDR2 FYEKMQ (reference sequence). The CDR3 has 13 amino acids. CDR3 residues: CASSSTSGGAGFF. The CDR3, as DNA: TGTGCCAGCAGCTCGACTAGCGGGGGGGCCGGGTTCTTC.

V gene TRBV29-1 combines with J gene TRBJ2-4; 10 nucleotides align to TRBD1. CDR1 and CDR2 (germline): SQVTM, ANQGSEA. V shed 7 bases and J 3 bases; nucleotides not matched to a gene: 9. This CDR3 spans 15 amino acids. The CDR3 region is CSGTDRGLGKNIQYF. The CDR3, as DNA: TGCAGCGGCACAGACAGGGGGCTCGGCAAAAACATTCAGTACTTC.

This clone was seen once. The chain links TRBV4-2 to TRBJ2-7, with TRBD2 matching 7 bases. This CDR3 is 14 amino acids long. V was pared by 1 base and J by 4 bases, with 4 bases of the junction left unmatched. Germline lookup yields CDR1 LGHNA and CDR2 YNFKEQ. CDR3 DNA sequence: TGTGCCAGCAGCCAAGGGGGGGGTGGTTACGAGCAGTACTTC. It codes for CASSQGGGGYEQYF.

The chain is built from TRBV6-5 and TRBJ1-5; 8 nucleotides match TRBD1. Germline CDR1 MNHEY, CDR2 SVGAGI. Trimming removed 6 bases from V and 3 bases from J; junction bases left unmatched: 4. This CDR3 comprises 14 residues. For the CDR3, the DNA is TGTGCCAGCAGGGACAGGGAACCCAATCAGCCCCAGCATTTT. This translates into CASRDREPNQPQHF.

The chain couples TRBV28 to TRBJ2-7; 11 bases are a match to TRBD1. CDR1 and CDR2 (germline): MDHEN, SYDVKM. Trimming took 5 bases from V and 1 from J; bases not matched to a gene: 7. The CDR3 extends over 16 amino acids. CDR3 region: CASSQPRDRGSYEQYF. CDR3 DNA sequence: TGTGCCAGCAGTCAACCCCGGGACAGGGGGTCCTACGAGCAGTACTTC.

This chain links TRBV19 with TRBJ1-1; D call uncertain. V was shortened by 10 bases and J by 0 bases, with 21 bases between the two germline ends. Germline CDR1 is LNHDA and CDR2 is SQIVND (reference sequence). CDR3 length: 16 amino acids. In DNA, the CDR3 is TGTGCCACCCCAACCAGCTATAGGACTTTGAACACTGAAGCTTTCTTT. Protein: CATPTSYRTLNTEAFF.

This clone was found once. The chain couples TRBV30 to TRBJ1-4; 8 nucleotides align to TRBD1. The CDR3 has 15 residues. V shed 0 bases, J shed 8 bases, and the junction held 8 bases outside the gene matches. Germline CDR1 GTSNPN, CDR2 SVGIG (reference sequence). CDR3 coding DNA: TGTGCCTGGAGTGTACTCCCAGGGGGCCGGGAAAAACTGTTTTTT. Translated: CAWSVLPGGREKLFF.

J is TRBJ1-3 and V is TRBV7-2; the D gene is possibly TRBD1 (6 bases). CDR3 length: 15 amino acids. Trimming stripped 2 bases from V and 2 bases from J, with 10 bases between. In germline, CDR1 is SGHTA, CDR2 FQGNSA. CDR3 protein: CASSLRGWTGNTIYF. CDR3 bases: TGTGCCAGCAGCTTAAGGGGGTGGACTGGAAACACCATATATTTT.

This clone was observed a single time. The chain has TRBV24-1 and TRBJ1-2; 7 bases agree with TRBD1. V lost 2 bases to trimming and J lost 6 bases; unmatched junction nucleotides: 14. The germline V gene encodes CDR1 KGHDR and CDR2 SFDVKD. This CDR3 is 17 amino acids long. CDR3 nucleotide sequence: TGTGCCACCAGTGATTCCCCCCTCAACAGGGGCTGGGATGGCTACACCTTC. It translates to CATSDSPLNRGWDGYTF.

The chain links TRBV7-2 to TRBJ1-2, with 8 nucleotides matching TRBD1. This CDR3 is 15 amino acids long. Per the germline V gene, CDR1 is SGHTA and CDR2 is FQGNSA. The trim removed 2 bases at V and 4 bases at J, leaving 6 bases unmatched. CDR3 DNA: TGTGCCAGCAGCTTAATGGCGACAGGGGTCTATGGCTACACCTTC. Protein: CASSLMATGVYGYTF.

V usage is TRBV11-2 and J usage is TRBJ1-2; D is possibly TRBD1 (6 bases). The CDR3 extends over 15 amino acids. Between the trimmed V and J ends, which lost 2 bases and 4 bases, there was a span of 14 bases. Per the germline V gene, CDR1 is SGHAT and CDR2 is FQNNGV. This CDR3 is CASSLRGAPGYGYTF. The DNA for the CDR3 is TGTGCCAGCAGCTTACGGGGGGCCCCTGGCTATGGCTACACCTTC. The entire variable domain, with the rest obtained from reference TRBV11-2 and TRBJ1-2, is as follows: EAGVAQSPRYKIIEKRQSVAFWCNPISGHATLYWYQQILGQGPKLLIQFQNNGVVDDSQLPKDRFSAERLKGVDSTLKIQPAKLEDSAVYLCASSLRGAPGYGYTFGSGTRLTVV.

CDR3 bases: TGCGCCAGCAGCCAAGAGTTGATGGCAGGGAACACTGAAGCTTTCTTT. Amino acids: CASSQELMAGNTEAFF. The chain has TRBV4-3 and TRBJ1-1, with no clear D. The germline CDR1 and CDR2 sequences are LGHNA and YSLEER. The CDR3 is 16 amino acids. Trimming cost V 0 bases and J 1 base, with 12 bases left between them.